The T cell receptor (beta chain) described here comes from a study of blood T cell repertoires in COVID-19. The overall study: Sources were T cells, B-cell-depleted T cells, or PBMCs; the material itself was cDNA or gDNA.

Clones were sequenced by immunoSEQ multiplex PCR, and TCRdb holds only the in-frame ones, with some missing. The table lists roughly 130,000 clones, 84% of them singletons. In this sample, this clone turned up a few times. V shed 3 bases and J shed 4 bases, with 14 bases lying between them. CDR1 is KGHDR, CDR2 SFDVKD, per germline. This CDR3 has 15 amino acids. The receptor was isolated from a woman in her twenties or thirties who had recovered from COVID-19. Sequenced sample: peripheral blood. The rearrangement links TRBV24-1 to TRBJ2-5; possible D gene TRBD1, 6 bases. In DNA form, the CDR3 reads TGTGCCACCAGTGATCCAAAGGAGGACAGAGAGACCCAGTACTTC. Encoded protein: CATSDPKEDRETQYF.